Sequencing of this TCR beta chain was carried out in a study of beta chain features in type 1 diabetes. On the study more broadly: Across all samples, about 100 million sorted cells were examined.

Study results and caveats: In all four CD4+ subsets, TCRB CDR3 length was significantly, moderately reduced in type 1 diabetes. A closer apparent resemblance between naive, central memory and Treg TCRB repertoires was seen in patients than in healthy donors. In patients and controls equally, PCR might favor templates that are shorter.

What was sequenced were expressed TCRB transcripts, since all of the isolated RNA had been reverse transcribed. The repertoire was sequenced with immunoSEQ multiplex PCR; TCRdb's copy has only in-frame clones and lacks some. The sample yields approximately 280,000 clones, approximately 15% seen once. The germline CDR1 and CDR2 sequences are MNHEY and SVGAGI. V dropped 6 bases and J dropped 3 bases, with 15 bases sitting between them. This CDR3 is built from 15 residues. Sorting with CD45RO/CCR7/CD25/CD127/CD95/CD27 yielded naive, central memory, regulatory and stem-like memory CD4+ cells. This clone was observed a handful of times. Its cognate antigen is unknown.

Sequenced: naive CD4+ T cells from blood. The rearrangement uses TRBV6-5 and TRBJ1-5; perhaps TRBD1 as D (6 bases). The TCR comes from a man aged 18 to 35 with type 1 diabetes. In DNA, the CDR3 is TGTGCCAGCAGCCAGAAGGGGGTTCTCAATCAGCCCCAGCATTTT. This sequence encodes CASSQKGVLNQPQHF.